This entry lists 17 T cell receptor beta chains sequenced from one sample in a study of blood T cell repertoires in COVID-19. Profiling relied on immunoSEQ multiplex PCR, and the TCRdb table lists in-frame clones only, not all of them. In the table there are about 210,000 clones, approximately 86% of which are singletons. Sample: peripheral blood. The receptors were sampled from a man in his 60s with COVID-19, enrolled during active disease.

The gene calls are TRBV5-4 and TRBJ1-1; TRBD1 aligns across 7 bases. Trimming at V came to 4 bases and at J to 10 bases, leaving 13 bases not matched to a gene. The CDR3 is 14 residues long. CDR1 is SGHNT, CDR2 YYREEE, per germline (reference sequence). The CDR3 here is CASSPPTGDRPAFF. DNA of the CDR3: TGTGCCAGCAGCCCACCTACAGGGGATCGGCCAGCTTTCTTT.

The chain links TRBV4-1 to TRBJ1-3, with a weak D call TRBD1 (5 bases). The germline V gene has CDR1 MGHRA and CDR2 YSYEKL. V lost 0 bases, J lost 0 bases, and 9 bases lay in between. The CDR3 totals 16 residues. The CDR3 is CASSQERGGSGNTIYF. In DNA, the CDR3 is TGCGCCAGCAGCCAAGAACGCGGGGGCTCTGGAAACACCATATATTTT.

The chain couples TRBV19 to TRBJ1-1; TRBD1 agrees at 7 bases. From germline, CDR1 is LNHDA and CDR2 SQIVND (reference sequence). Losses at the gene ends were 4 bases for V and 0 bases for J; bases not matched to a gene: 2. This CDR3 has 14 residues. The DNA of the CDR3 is TGTGCCAGTAGTACAGGGGGAGTGAACACTGAAGCTTTCTTT. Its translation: CASSTGGVNTEAFF.

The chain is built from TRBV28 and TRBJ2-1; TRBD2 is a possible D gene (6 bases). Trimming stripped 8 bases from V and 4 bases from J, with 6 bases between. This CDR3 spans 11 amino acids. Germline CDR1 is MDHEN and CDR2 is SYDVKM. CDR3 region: CASLAYNEQFF. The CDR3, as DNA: TGTGCCAGCCTAGCGTACAATGAGCAGTTCTTC.

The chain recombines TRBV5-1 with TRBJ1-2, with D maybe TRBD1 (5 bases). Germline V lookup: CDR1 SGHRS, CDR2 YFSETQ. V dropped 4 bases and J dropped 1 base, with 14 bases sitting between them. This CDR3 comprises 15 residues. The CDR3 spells CASSQSVGLNYGYTF. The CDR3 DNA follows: TGCGCCAGCAGCCAGAGTGTGGGGCTTAACTATGGCTACACCTTC.

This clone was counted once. The CDR3 DNA reads as TGTGCCAGCAGCTTAGCGGGAGCTGATACGCAGTATTTT. Translation gives CASSLAGADTQYF. The V and J genes are TRBV11-2 and TRBJ2-3, with D possibly matching TRBD2 (6 bases). The germline gives CDR1 SGHAT, CDR2 FQNNGV. The CDR3 consists of 13 residues. Between the trimmed V and J ends, which lost 1 base and 6 bases, there was a span of 8 bases. The variable domain in full, with the rest retrieved from reference TRBV11-2 and TRBJ2-3, is EAGVAQSPRYKIIEKRQSVAFWCNPISGHATLYWYQQILGQGPKLLIQFQNNGVVDDSQLPKDRFSAERLKGVDSTLKIQPAKLEDSAVYLCASSLAGADTQYFGPGTRLTVL.

The DNA of the CDR3 is TGTGCCCCCCCAGGGATGAACACTGAAGCTTTCTTT. Protein sequence: CAPPGMNTEAFF. This chain joins TRBV14 and TRBJ1-1; D may be TRBD1 (5 bases). The CDR3 spans 12 residues. The germline V gene encodes CDR1 SGHDN and CDR2 FVKESK. Trimming pared 11 bases from V and 0 bases from J, leaving 10 bases between.

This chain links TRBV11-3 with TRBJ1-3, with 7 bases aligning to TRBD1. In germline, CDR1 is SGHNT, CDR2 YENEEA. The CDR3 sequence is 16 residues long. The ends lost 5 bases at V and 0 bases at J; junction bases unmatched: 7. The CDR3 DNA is TGTGCCAGCAGCGACACGGGACAGATCTCTGGAAACACCATATATTTT. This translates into CASSDTGQISGNTIYF.

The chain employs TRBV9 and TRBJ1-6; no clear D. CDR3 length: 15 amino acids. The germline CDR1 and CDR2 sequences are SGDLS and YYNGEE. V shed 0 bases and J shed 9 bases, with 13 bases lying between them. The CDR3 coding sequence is TGTGCCAGCAGCGTAGCGCCGGAGCGGAGTTCACCCCTCCACTTT. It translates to CASSVAPERSSPLHF.

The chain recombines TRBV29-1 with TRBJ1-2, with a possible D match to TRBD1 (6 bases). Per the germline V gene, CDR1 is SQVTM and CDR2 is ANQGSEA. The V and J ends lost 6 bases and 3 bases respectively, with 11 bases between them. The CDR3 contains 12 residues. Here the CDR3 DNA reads TGCAGCGTCAGACAGGTAGACTATGGCTACACCTTC. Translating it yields CSVRQVDYGYTF.

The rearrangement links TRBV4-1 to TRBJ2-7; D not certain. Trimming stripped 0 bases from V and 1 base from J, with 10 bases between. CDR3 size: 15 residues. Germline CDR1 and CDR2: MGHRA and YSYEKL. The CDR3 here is CASSQDLVRSYEQYF. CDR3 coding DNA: TGCGCCAGCAGCCAAGATCTAGTAAGATCCTACGAGCAGTACTTC.

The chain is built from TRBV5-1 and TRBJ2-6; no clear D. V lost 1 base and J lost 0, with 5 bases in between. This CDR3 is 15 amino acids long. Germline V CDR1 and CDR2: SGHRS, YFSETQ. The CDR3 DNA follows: TGCGCCAGCAGCTTGCGGGTCTCTGGGGCCAACGTCCTGACTTTC. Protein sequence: CASSLRVSGANVLTF.

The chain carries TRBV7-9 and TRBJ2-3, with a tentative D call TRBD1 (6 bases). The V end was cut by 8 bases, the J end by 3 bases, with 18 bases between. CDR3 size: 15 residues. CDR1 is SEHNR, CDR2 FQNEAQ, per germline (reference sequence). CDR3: CASVKGEQVTDTQYF. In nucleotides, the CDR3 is TGTGCCAGCGTCAAGGGGGAACAGGTAACAGATACGCAGTATTTT. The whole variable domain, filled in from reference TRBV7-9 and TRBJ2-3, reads DTGVSQNPRHKITKRGQNVTFRCDPISEHNRLYWYRQTLGQGPEFLTYFQNEAQLEKSRLLSDRFSAERPKGSFSTLEIQRTEQGDSAMYLCASVKGEQVTDTQYFGPGTRLTVL.

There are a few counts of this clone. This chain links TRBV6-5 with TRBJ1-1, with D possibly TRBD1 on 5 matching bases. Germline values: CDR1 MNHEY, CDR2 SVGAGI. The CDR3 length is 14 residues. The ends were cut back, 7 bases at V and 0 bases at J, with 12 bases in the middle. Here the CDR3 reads CASTAGQLNTEAFF. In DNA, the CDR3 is TGTGCCAGCACTGCCGGACAATTGAACACTGAAGCTTTCTTT.

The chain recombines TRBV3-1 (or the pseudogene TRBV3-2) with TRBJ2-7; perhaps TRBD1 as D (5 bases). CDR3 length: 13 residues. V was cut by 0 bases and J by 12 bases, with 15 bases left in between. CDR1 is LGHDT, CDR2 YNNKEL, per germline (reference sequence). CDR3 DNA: TGTGCCAGCAGCCAAGATACCGACAGTTCGGGGTACTTC. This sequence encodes CASSQDTDSSGYF.

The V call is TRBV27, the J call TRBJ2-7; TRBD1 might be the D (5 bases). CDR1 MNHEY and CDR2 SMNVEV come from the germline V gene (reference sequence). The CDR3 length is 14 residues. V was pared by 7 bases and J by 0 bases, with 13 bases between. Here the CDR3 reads CASNPRASSYEQYF. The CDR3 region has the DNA TGTGCCAGCAACCCCAGGGCTTCCTCCTACGAGCAGTACTTC.

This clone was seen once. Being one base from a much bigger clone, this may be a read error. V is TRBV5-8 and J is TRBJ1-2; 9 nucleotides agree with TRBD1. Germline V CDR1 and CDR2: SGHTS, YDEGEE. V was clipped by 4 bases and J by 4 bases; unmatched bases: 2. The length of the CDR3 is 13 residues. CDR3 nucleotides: TGTGCCAGCAGCGAGGACAGGGGCTATGGCTACACCTTC. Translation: CASSEDRGYGYTF.